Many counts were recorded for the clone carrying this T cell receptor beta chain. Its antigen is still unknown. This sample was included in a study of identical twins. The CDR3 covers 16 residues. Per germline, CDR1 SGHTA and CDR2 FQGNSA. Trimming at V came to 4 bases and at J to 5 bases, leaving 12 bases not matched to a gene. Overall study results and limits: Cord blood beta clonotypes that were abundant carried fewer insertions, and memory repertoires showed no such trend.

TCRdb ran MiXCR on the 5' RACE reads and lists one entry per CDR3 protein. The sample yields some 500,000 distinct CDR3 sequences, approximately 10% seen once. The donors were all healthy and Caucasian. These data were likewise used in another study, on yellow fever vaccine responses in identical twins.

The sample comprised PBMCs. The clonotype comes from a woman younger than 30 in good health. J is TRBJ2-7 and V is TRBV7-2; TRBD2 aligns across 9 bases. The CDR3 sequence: CASSSNPPGTSNEQYF. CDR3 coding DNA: TGTGCCAGCAGCTCGAACCCCCCCGGGACTAGCAACGAGCAGTACTTC.